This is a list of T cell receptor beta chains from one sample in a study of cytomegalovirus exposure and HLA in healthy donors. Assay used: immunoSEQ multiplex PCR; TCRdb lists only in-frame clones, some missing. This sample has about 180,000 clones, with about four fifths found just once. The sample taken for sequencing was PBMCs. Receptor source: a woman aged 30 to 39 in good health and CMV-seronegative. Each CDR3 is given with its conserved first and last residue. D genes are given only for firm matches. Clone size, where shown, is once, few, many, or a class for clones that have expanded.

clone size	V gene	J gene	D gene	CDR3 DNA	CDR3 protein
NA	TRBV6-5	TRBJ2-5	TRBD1	TGTGCCAGCAGTTATTACCTCGACAGGGACCAAGAGACCCAGTACTTC	CASSYYLDRDQETQYF
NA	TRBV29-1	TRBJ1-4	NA	TGCAGCGTTGTTCAGAGACACCCTAATGAAAAACTGTTTTTT	CSVVQRHPNEKLFF
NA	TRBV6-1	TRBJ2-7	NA	TGTGCCAGCAGTGAACAAAACTACGAGCAGTACTTC	CASSEQNYEQYF
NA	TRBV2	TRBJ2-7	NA	TGTGCCAGCAGTGACCGGGGGGAGCAGTACTTC	CASSDRGEQYF
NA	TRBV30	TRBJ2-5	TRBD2	TGTGCCTGGAGTATGAGCGGGGGGAGGACCCAGTACTTC	CAWSMSGGRTQYF
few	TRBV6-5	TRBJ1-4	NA	TGTGCCAGCAGTTTTTGGTCGCGACAAAATGAAAAACTGTTTTTT	CASSFWSRQNEKLFF
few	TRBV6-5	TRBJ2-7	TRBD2	TGTGCCAGCACCCTATCAGCGGGGGCCTTCATCCAGTACTTC	CASTLSAGAFIQYF
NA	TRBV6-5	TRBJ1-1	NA	TGTGCCAGCACTGGCCCCTCTTGGAACACTGAAGCTTTCTTT	CASTGPSWNTEAFF
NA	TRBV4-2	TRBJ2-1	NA	TGTGCCAGCAGCCCGAGACGGGGGTTGTACAATGAGCAGTTCTTC	CASSPRRGLYNEQFF
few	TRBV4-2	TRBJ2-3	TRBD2	TGTGCCAGCAGCCAAGGCAGCGGGGGAGCATGGGATACGCAGTATTTT	CASSQGSGGAWDTQYF
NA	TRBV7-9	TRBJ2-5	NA	TGTGCCAGCAGCTTGAGAAGGATGGGCAGTAGAATGCTACAAGAGACCCAGTACTTC	CASSLRRMGSRMLQETQYF
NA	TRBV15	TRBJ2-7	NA	TGTGCCACCAGCAGCGGAGGTCCGGGGACATCCGAGCAGTACTTC	CATSSGGPGTSEQYF
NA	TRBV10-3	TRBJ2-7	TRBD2	TGTGCCATCAGTGAGTCAACTAGCGCGACCTACGAGCAGTACTTC	CAISESTSATYEQYF
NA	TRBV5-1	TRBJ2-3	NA	TGCGCCAGCAGCCTTACAGATACGCAGTATTTT	CASSLTDTQYF
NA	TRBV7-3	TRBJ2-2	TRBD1	TGTGCCAGCAGCTTAAGGACAGGGGGCACCGGGGAGCTGTTTTTT	CASSLRTGGTGELFF
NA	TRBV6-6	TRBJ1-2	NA	TGTGCCAGCAGGTCGGCGAGGGGAGACAGGACTGGCTACACCTTC	CASRSARGDRTGYTF
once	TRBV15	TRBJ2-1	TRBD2	TGTGCCACCAGCACGGGAGGGAGCTCCTACAATGAGCAGTTCTTC	CATSTGGSSYNEQFF
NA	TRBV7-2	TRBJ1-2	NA	TGTGCCAGCAGCTTAGGACAGTCCTTAGGGGGCTACACCTTC	CASSLGQSLGGYTF
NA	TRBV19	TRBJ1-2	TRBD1	TGTGCCAGTAGTGGGCAGGGGGACGGCTACACCTTC	CASSGQGDGYTF
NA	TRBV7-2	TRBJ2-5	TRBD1	TGTGCCAGCAGCCGAATATCCGGGACAGGGGGTACGGAGACCCAGTACTTC	CASSRISGTGGTETQYF
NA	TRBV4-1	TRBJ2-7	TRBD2	TGCGCCAGCAGCCCCACCCAGGGACTAACCTACGAGCAGTACTTC	CASSPTQGLTYEQYF
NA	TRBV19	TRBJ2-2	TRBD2	TGTGCCAGTAGTGCTAGCGGGAACACCGGGGAGCTGTTTTTT	CASSASGNTGELFF